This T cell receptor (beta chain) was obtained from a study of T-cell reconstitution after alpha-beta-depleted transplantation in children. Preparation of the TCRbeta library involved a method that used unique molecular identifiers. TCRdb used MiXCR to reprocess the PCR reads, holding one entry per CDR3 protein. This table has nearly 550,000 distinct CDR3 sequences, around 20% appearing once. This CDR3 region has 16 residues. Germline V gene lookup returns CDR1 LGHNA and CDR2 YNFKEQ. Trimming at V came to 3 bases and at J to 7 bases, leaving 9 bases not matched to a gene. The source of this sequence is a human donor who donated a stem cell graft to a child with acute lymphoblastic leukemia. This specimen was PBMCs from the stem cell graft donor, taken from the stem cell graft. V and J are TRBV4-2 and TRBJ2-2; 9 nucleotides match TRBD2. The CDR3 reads CASSHAPGLAFGELFF. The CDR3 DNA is TGTGCCAGCAGCCACGCCCCGGGACTAGCCTTCGGGGAGCTGTTTTTT.